The subject of this entry is one T cell receptor beta chain. What it recognizes is unknown. Germline V lookup: CDR1 SGDLS, CDR2 YYNGEE. This CDR3 has 13 amino acids. Trimming cost V 4 bases and J 3 bases, with 8 bases left between them. This specimen comes from a study of cytomegalovirus exposure and HLA in healthy donors. Study-level findings and limits: The later analysis indicated that the majority of CMV-associated TCR beta chains appeared HLA-restricted.

The PCR ran on 60 Vbeta and 13 Jbeta primers. Measured with immunoSEQ multiplex PCR; TCRdb has only the in-frame clones, and not every one. This sample yields approximately 120,000 clones, of which about 75% are seen a single time; around 12% belongs to the top ten. The receptor's source is a woman aged 40 to 55 in good health and CMV-seropositive. This chain links TRBV9 with TRBJ1-3; D may be TRBD1 (6 bases). Material for sequencing was PBMCs. The CDR3 is CASSTDSGNTIYF. The CDR3 DNA reads as TGTGCCAGCAGCACGGACAGTGGAAACACCATATATTTT.